This passage covers 32 T cell receptor beta chains from one sample sequenced in a study of long-term antiretroviral therapy in people with HIV. Sequencing used immunoSEQ v3.0 at survey level. Sequencing was performed with immunoSEQ multiplex PCR; in TCRdb, only in-frame clones are kept and a portion is missing. The sample has about 21,000 clones; approximately 80% are singletons. Sequencing used unsorted PBMCs, obtained 1.9 years after starting antiretroviral therapy. These receptors all stem from a woman aged 45-65 years with HIV.

The gene calls are TRBV5-6 and TRBJ2-7, with D possibly matching TRBD1 (5 bases). This CDR3 comprises 14 residues. The V end lost 0 bases, the J end lost 4 bases, and 11 bases lay between the germline ends. The germline V gene has CDR1 SGHDT and CDR2 YYEEEE. The CDR3 region is CASSLVHRFYEQYF. The CDR3 DNA reads as TGTGCCAGCAGCTTGGTGCACAGGTTTTACGAGCAGTACTTC.

CDR3 in amino acids: CAWSVRGQIYEQYF. The CDR3 DNA reads as TGTGCCTGGAGTGTACGTGGACAGATCTACGAGCAGTACTTC. The chain joins TRBV30 to TRBJ2-7; perhaps TRBD1 as D (6 bases). Germline CDR1 and CDR2: GTSNPN and SVGIG (reference sequence). V lost 0 bases, J lost 3 bases, and 12 bases lay in between. The CDR3 is 14 residues long.

The chain uses TRBV7-2 and TRBJ1-2; D call uncertain. The V gene's germline CDR1 is SGHTA and CDR2 FQGNSA. Trimming stripped 1 base from V and 6 bases from J, with 12 bases between. This CDR3 is 14 amino acids long. The CDR3 sequence is CASSLEASIHGYTF. For the CDR3, the DNA is TGTGCCAGCAGCTTAGAGGCAAGCATTCATGGCTACACCTTC.

The rearrangement uses TRBV5-1 and TRBJ2-3; 15 bases line up with TRBD2. The germline V gene encodes CDR1 SGHRS and CDR2 YFSETQ. The ends lost 4 bases at V and 3 bases at J; junction bases unmatched: 3. CDR3 length equals 16 residues. CDR3 bases: TGCGCCAGCAGCGGAGGACTAGCGGGGGGGACAGATACGCAGTATTTT. It translates to CASSGGLAGGTDTQYF.

This clone has only a few counts. CDR3: CASSMGPDEQYF. CDR3 coding DNA: TGTGCCAGCAGCATGGGGCCGGACGAGCAGTACTTC. The J gene is TRBJ2-7, the V gene TRBV7-6; D may be TRBD1 (5 bases). The CDR3 consists of 12 residues. With 5 bases removed from V and 5 bases from J, the gap between germline ends came to 10 bases. Looked up from germline, CDR1 is SGHVS and CDR2 is FNYEAQ.

This chain connects TRBV2 to TRBJ2-3; D gene uncertain. Per the germline V gene, CDR1 is SNHLY and CDR2 is FYNNEI. Trimming cost V 5 bases and J 4 bases, with 10 bases left between them. The CDR3 is made up of 13 amino acids. CDR3 loop: CASSLGPPDTQYF. The DNA for the CDR3 is TGTGCCAGCAGTCTTGGACCCCCAGATACGCAGTATTTT.

The rearrangement links TRBV11-1 to TRBJ2-5; a possible D gene is TRBD2 (6 bases). This CDR3 contains 15 residues. CDR1 is SGHAT, CDR2 FQDESV, per germline (reference sequence). Trimming shortened V by 2 bases and J by 5 bases, and 15 bases separated the two germline ends. The CDR3 here is CASSLMVEAGETQYF. DNA of the CDR3: TGTGCCAGCAGCTTAATGGTCGAGGCGGGGGAGACCCAGTACTTC.

The J gene is TRBJ2-5, the V gene TRBV5-1, with a tentative D call TRBD1 (5 bases). The ends were cut back, 0 bases at V and 3 bases at J, with 12 bases in the middle. Germline V gives CDR1 SGHRS, CDR2 YFSETQ. The CDR3 extends over 15 amino acids. Written as DNA, the CDR3 is TGCGCCAGCAGCTTGGGTCAGGGAATGGAAGAGACCCAGTACTTC. Translated: CASSLGQGMEETQYF.

The J gene is TRBJ1-1, the V gene TRBV9; D remains ambiguous. The V and J ends lost 0 bases and 0 bases respectively, with 6 bases between them. There are 14 residues in the CDR3. Germline V gives CDR1 SGDLS, CDR2 YYNGEE. CDR3 sequence (DNA): TGTGCCAGCAGCGTAGATGGGATGAACACTGAAGCTTTCTTT. Protein sequence: CASSVDGMNTEAFF. Full variable domain (rest looked up from reference TRBV9 and TRBJ1-1): DSGVTQTPKHLITATGQRVTLRCSPRSGDLSVYWYQQSLDQGLQFLIQYYNGEERAKGNILERFSAQQFPDLHSELNLSSLELGDSALYFCASSVDGMNTEAFFGQGTRLTVV.

The rearrangement joins TRBV29-1 to TRBJ1-1; D is possibly TRBD1 (6 bases). Germline lookup yields CDR1 SQVTM and CDR2 ANQGSEA. The CDR3 is 13 amino acids. V dropped 4 bases and J dropped 2 bases, with 11 bases sitting between them. This CDR3 is CSVGLQGNTEAFF. In DNA, the CDR3 is TGCAGCGTTGGACTACAGGGAAACACTGAAGCTTTCTTT.

The chain uses TRBV4-2 and TRBJ2-3; 12 bases align to TRBD2. CDR3 size: 18 residues. V trimming: 2 bases; J trimming: 4 bases; junction bases outside the gene matches: 10. The germline CDR1 and CDR2 sequences are LGHNA and YNFKEQ. Here the CDR3 reads CASSQTSGGLLGADTQYF. The DNA of the CDR3 is TGTGCCAGCAGCCAAACTAGCGGGGGGCTCTTGGGAGCAGATACGCAGTATTTT.

This chain links TRBV7-9 with TRBJ1-2; D possibly corresponds to TRBD1 (6 bases). V was pared by 0 bases and J by 3 bases, with 8 bases between. This CDR3 has 14 residues. Germline CDR1 SEHNR, CDR2 FQNEAQ (reference sequence). CDR3 amino acids: CASSLAGGYYGYTF. Written as DNA, the CDR3 is TGTGCCAGCAGCTTAGCGGGGGGCTACTATGGCTACACCTTC.

This clone was counted between two and nine times. J is TRBJ2-7 and V is TRBV7-2, with D perhaps matching TRBD1 (6 bases). The CDR3 totals 13 residues. V was cut by 5 bases and J by 2 bases, with 10 bases left in between. CDR1 and CDR2 (germline): SGHTA, FQGNSA. CDR3: CASSRGQPYEQYF. CDR3 nucleotide sequence: TGTGCCAGCAGCCGAGGACAGCCCTACGAGCAGTACTTC.

This clone was detected only a few times. The V call is TRBV6-5, the J call TRBJ1-5, with D perhaps TRBD1 (5 bases). Trimming cost V 2 bases and J 5 bases, with 16 bases left between them. CDR3 length equals 16 residues. The germline gives CDR1 MNHEY, CDR2 SVGAGI. The CDR3 bases are TGTGCCAGCAGTTACCCGGGGGGTAGGTGGTATCAGCCCCAGCATTTT. Protein sequence: CASSYPGGRWYQPQHF.

The V and J genes are TRBV6-6 and TRBJ2-7, with TRBD2 matching 12 bases. After removal of 2 bases from V and 4 bases from J, the junction contained 6 bases not matched to a gene. Germline CDR1 MNHNY, CDR2 SVGAGI (reference sequence). The CDR3 is made up of 16 amino acids. CDR3 sequence (DNA): TGTGCCAGCAGTTACCCTACTAGCGGGGGGAAATACGAGCAGTACTTC. Its protein product is CASSYPTSGGKYEQYF.

The J gene is TRBJ2-3, the V gene TRBV5-4, with 7 bases fitting TRBD1. The CDR3 has 15 amino acids. The germline CDR1 and CDR2 sequences are SGHNT and YYREEE (reference sequence). V dropped 4 bases and J dropped 5; count of bases not matched to a gene: 10. The CDR3 here is CASSRQGTGEDTQYF. CDR3 nucleotide sequence: TGTGCCAGCAGCCGACAGGGCACTGGTGAAGATACGCAGTATTTT.

The chain couples TRBV5-8 to TRBJ2-1; D is unresolved. This CDR3 comprises 11 residues. V shed 3 bases and J shed 9 bases, with 7 bases lying between them. Germline V gene lookup returns CDR1 SGHTS and CDR2 YDEGEE. The CDR3 DNA sequence: TGTGCCAGCAGCTCCGATCCTGAGCAGTTCTTC. Residues: CASSSDPEQFF.

The rearrangement uses TRBV11-2 and TRBJ2-4, with TRBD1 matching 12 bases. This CDR3 is built from 15 residues. Germline values: CDR1 SGHAT, CDR2 FQNNGV. With 5 bases clipped from V and 15 bases from J, the junction kept 14 bases outside the gene matches. CDR3 loop: CASSPSPGQGARLYF. As DNA, the CDR3 is TGTGCCAGCAGCCCCTCCCCGGGACAGGGGGCGCGTCTGTACTTC.

This chain connects TRBV19 to TRBJ2-7, with TRBD1 matching over 7 bases. V lost 0 bases and J lost 2; bases outside the gene matches: 7. There are 16 residues in the CDR3. Germline CDR1 and CDR2: LNHDA and SQIVND (reference sequence). CDR3 residues: CASSIDMGTEAYEQYF. The CDR3 DNA sequence: TGTGCCAGTAGTATAGATATGGGGACAGAAGCCTACGAGCAGTACTTC.

This chain uses TRBV9 with TRBJ1-5, with a possible D match to TRBD1 (5 bases). V lost 2 bases and J 4 bases, leaving 13 bases between the germline ends. CDR1 SGDLS and CDR2 YYNGEE come from the germline V gene. The CDR3 totals 15 residues. The CDR3 loop reads CASSVSGGSNQPQHF. The CDR3 DNA is TGTGCCAGCAGCGTCTCGGGGGGGTCAAATCAGCCCCAGCATTTT.

This chain connects TRBV29-1 to TRBJ1-2, with D hard to call. The CDR3 spans 12 residues. Germline V gene data show CDR1 as SQVTM and CDR2 as ANQGSEA. Trimming cost V 1 base and J 2 bases, with 5 bases left between them. The CDR3 loop is CSVEAENYGYTF. For the CDR3, the DNA is TGCAGCGTTGAAGCAGAGAACTATGGCTACACCTTC.

The J gene is TRBJ2-3, the V gene TRBV29-1, with 9 nucleotides matching TRBD1. Germline trimming cut 3 bases from V and 3 bases from J; bases unmatched to any gene: 13. CDR3 length: 17 residues. CDR1 is SQVTM, CDR2 ANQGSEA, per germline. The CDR3 bases are TGCAGCGTTGACCTTGGCTCCCGGACAGGGGTTACAGATACGCAGTATTTT. It specifies CSVDLGSRTGVTDTQYF.

This clone was detected once. The chain employs TRBV29-1 and TRBJ2-2, with D maybe TRBD1 (6 bases). The CDR3 loop spans 13 amino acids. The V gene's germline CDR1 is SQVTM and CDR2 ANQGSEA. Trimming stripped 4 bases from V and 6 bases from J, with 12 bases between. CDR3 in DNA: TGCAGCGTTGCAGGGGTTTCGGCCGGGGAGCTGTTTTTT. Its translation: CSVAGVSAGELFF.

The rearrangement joins TRBV5-1 to TRBJ2-3; no clear D. This CDR3 has 15 residues. Germline assignment: CDR1 SGHRS and CDR2 YFSETQ. Trimming took 0 bases from V and 3 from J, leaving 11 bases between them. CDR3 nucleotide sequence: TGCGCCAGCAGCTTGGGAATCCCTTCTACAGATACGCAGTATTTT. Protein sequence: CASSLGIPSTDTQYF. The complete variable domain, with remaining parts taken from reference TRBV5-1 and TRBJ2-3, reads KAGVTQTPRYLIKTRGQQVTLSCSPISGHRSVSWYQQTPGQGLQFLFEYFSETQRNKGNFPGRFSGRQFSNSRSEMNVSTLELGDSALYLCASSLGIPSTDTQYFGPGTRLTVL.

V and J are TRBV5-1 and TRBJ2-5; TRBD2 is a possible D gene (5 bases). The CDR3 loop spans 13 amino acids. V lost 0 bases and J 5 bases, leaving 8 bases between the germline ends. In germline, CDR1 is SGHRS, CDR2 YFSETQ. The CDR3 sequence: CASSLGGEETQYF. In DNA form, the CDR3 reads TGCGCCAGCAGCTTGGGTGGGGAGGAGACCCAGTACTTC.

This clone was counted between two and nine times. The chain joins TRBV2 to TRBJ1-6; D remains ambiguous. Deletions cut 3 bases from V and 13 bases from J, with 13 bases between. Germline V lookup: CDR1 SNHLY, CDR2 FYNNEI. This CDR3 contains 13 residues. The CDR3 DNA reads TGTGCCAGCAGTGAGGGCAGGCAAACTCCCCTCCACTTT. It codes for CASSEGRQTPLHF.

The chain employs TRBV30 and TRBJ2-7; D ambiguous. The V end was cut by 1 base, the J end by 2 bases, with 3 bases between. CDR3 length: 11 amino acids. Germline V gene sequence: CDR1 GTSNPN, CDR2 SVGIG (reference sequence). In DNA, the CDR3 is TGTGCCTGGAGTGCCACCTACGAGCAGTACTTC. Encoded protein: CAWSATYEQYF.

The rearrangement joins TRBV27 to TRBJ1-3, with TRBD1 identical over 7 bases. Looked up from germline, CDR1 is MNHEY and CDR2 is SMNVEV (reference sequence). V dropped 5 bases and J dropped 4; count of bases not matched to a gene: 11. This CDR3 region has 16 residues. The CDR3 here is CASSDRDSELGNTIYF. The CDR3 DNA is TGTGCCAGCAGTGACCGGGACAGCGAGCTAGGAAACACCATATATTTT.

The rearrangement links TRBV10-3 to TRBJ1-2; D is uncertain. Germline-derived CDR1 and CDR2 are ENHRY and SYGVKD. CDR3 length equals 11 residues. V dropped 7 bases and J dropped 4 bases, with 7 bases sitting between them. The CDR3 DNA follows: TGTGCCATCACCGGCGGCTATGGCTACACCTTC. Translated: CAITGGYGYTF.

This clone was seen just once. The J gene is TRBJ1-2, the V gene TRBV30, with a weak D call TRBD1 (6 bases). This CDR3 comprises 15 residues. V lost 4 bases to trimming and J lost 2 bases, with 17 bases between them. Germline loops: CDR1 GTSNPN, CDR2 SVGIG (reference sequence). DNA for the CDR3: TGTGCCTGGAAGGGGCCCTACAGGGCGAACTATGGCTACACCTTC. Translated, it gives CAWKGPYRANYGYTF.

This chain's CDR3 is CASSVGGGQGYSPLHF. In DNA form, the CDR3 reads TGTGCCAGCAGCGTAGGGGGGGGACAGGGATATTCACCCCTCCACTTT. The V and J genes are TRBV9 and TRBJ1-6, with 9 nucleotides matching TRBD1. The V gene end was trimmed by 0 bases and the J gene end by 8 bases; junction bases not matched to a gene: 6. Germline loops: CDR1 SGDLS, CDR2 YYNGEE. The CDR3 runs 16 residues. The variable domain in full, with the rest retrieved from reference TRBV9 and TRBJ1-6, is DSGVTQTPKHLITATGQRVTLRCSPRSGDLSVYWYQQSLDQGLQFLIQYYNGEERAKGNILERFSAQQFPDLHSELNLSSLELGDSALYFCASSVGGGQGYSPLHFGNGTRLTVT.

The V and J genes are TRBV7-9 and TRBJ1-6; 8 nucleotides match TRBD1. The J segment lost 3 bases and the V segment lost 3 bases, leaving 1 base of the junction unmatched. Germline V gives CDR1 SEHNR, CDR2 FQNEAQ (reference sequence). The CDR3 runs 15 residues. The CDR3 sequence is CASSFGTGYNSPLHF. In DNA, the CDR3 is TGTGCCAGCAGCTTCGGGACAGGCTATAATTCACCCCTCCACTTT.